This TCR beta chain is from a study of identical twins. Study outcomes and limitations: Insertions ran lower in abundant cord blood beta clonotypes, though not in memory repertoires. Shared out-of-frame alpha sequences (those common to twins) showed excess low generation probability. A cross-sectional statistical analysis, not follow-up of the same donors, supported the conclusions.

The trim removed 4 bases at V and 4 bases at J, leaving 10 bases unmatched. Germline V gene lookup returns CDR1 SNHLY and CDR2 FYNNEI. This CDR3 is built from 16 residues. Note on this clonotype: Antigen specificity is unknown.

TCRdb used MiXCR to reprocess the 5' RACE reads, holding one entry per CDR3 protein. In the table there are roughly 1,500,000 distinct CDR3 sequences, around 29% of which are singletons. V is TRBV2 and J is TRBJ2-7; 10 positions match TRBD1. The sequence derives from a newborn girl in good health. The material sequenced was cord blood. DNA for the CDR3: TGTGCCAGCAGTGCCACGGACAGGGGGAATCTTTACGAGCAGTACTTC. This codes for CASSATDRGNLYEQYF.